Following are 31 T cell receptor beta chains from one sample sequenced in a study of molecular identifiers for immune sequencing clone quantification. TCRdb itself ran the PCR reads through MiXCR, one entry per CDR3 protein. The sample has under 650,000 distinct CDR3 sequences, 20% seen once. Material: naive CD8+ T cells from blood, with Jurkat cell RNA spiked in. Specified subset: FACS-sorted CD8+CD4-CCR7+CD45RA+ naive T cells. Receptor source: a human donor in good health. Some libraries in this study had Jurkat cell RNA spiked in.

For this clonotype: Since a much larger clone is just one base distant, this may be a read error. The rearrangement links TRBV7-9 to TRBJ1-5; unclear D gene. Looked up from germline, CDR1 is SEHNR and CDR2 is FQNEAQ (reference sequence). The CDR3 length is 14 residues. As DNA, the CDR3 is TGTGCCGGCAGCCCTAGCCCCAGCAATCAGCCCCAGCATTTT. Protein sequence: CAGSPSPSNQPQHF.

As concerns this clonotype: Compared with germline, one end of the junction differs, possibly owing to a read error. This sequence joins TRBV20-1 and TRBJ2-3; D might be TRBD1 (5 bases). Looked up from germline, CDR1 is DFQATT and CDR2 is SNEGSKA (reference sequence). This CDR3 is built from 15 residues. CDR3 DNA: TGCAGTGCTGGGTACTGGAGTATAAGCACAGGTACGCAGTATTTT. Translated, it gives CSAGYWSISTGTQYF.

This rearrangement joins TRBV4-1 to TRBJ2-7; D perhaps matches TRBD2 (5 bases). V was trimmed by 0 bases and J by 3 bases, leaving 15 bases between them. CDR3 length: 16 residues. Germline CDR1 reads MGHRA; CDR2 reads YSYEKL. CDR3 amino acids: CASSQESAEVVYEQYF. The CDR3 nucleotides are TGCGCCAGCAGCCAAGAATCAGCGGAGGTCGTCTACGAGCAGTACTTC.

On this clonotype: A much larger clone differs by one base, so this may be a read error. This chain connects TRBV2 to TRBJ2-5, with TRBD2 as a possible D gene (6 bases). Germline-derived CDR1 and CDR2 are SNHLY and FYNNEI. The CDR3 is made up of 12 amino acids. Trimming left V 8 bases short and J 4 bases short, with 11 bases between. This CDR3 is CASWTTRETQYF. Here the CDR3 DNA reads TGTGCCAGCTGGACTACACGAGAGACCCAGTACTTC.

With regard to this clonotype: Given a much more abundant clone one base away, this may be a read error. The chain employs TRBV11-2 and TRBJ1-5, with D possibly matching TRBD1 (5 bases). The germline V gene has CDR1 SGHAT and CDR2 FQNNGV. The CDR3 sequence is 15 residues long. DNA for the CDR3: TGTGCCAGCAGCTTAACGGGGCCCGGTGATCAGCCCAAGCATTTT. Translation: CASSLTGPGDQPKHF.

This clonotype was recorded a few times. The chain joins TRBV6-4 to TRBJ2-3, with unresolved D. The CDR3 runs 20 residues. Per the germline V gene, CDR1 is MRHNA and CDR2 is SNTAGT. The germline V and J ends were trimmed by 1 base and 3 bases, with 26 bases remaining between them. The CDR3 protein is CASSDCQRITHHLGTDTQYF. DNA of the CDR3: TGTGCCAGCAGTGACTGTCAAAGGATTACACACCACTTAGGGACAGATACGCAGTATTTT.

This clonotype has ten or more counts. As DNA, the CDR3 is TGTGCCAGCAGCTGGGGGGGGGCAGGGCCGGGCACCTTC. As protein: CASSWGGAGPGTF. The chain combines TRBV5-4 with TRBJ1-2; D may be TRBD1 (6 bases). This CDR3 has 13 residues. V was cut by 3 bases and J by 13 bases, with 19 bases left in between. Germline-derived CDR1 and CDR2 are SGHNT and YYREEE (reference sequence).

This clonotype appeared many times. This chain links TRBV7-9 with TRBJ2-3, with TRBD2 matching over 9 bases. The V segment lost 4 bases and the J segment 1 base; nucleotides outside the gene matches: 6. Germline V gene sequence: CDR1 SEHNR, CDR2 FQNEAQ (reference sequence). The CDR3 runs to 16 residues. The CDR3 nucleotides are TGTGCCAGCAGCTCCGCGGCGGGGGGGCGCACAGATACGCAGTATTTT. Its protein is CASSSAAGGRTDTQYF. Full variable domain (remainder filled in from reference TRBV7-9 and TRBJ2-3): DTGVSQNPRHKITKRGQNVTFRCDPISEHNRLYWYRQTLGQGPEFLTYFQNEAQLEKSRLLSDRFSAERPKGSFSTLEIQRTEQGDSAMYLCASSSAAGGRTDTQYFGPGTRLTVL.

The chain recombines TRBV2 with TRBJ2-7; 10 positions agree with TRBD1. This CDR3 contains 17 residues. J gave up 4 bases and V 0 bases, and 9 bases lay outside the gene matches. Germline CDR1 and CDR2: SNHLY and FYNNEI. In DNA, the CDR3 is TGTGCCAGCAGTGAAGCGTTGTCGGGACAGGGGATTTACGAGCAGTACTTC. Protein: CASSEALSGQGIYEQYF.

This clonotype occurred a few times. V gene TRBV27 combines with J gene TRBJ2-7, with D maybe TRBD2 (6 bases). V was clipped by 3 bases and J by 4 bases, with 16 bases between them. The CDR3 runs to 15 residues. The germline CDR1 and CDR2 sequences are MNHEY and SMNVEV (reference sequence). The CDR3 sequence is CASSFAGGNGYEQYF. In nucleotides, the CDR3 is TGTGCCAGCAGTTTTGCCGGCGGGAATGGGTACGAGCAGTACTTC.

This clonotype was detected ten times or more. The CDR3, as DNA: TGTGCCTGGAGCCTGGGGGGGGTGGAAGAGCAGTACTTC. Translating gives CAWSLGGVEEQYF. V and J are TRBV30 and TRBJ2-7, with 7 positions matching TRBD2. CDR1 is GTSNPN and CDR2 is SVGIG in the germline V gene (reference sequence). The V gene end was trimmed by 3 bases and the J gene end by 7 bases; junction bases not matched to a gene: 9. This CDR3 has 13 residues.

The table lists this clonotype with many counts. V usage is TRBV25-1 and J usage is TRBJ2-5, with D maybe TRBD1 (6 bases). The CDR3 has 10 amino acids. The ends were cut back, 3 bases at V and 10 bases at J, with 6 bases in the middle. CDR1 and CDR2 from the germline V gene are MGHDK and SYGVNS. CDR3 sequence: CASSDRGQYF. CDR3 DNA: TGTGCCAGCAGTGACAGGGGCCAGTACTTC.

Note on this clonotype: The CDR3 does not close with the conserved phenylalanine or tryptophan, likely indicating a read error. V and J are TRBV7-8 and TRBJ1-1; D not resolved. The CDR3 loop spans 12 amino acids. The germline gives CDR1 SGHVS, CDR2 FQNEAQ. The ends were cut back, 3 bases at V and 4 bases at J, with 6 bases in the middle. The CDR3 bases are TGTGCCAGCAGCTTCGCTGGCACTGAAGCTTTCCTT. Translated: CASSFAGTEAFL.

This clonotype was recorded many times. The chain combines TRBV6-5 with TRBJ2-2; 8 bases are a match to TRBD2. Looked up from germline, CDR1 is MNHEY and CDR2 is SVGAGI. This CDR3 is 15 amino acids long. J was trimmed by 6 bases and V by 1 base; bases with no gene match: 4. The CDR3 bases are TGTGCCAGCAGTTACTTCGGGAGGGAGGCCGGGGAGCTGTTTTTT. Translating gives CASSYFGREAGELFF.

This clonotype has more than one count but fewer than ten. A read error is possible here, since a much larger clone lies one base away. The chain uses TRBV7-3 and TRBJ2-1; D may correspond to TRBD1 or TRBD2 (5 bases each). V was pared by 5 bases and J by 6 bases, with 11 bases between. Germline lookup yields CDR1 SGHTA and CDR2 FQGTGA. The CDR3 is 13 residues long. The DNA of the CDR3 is TGTGCCAGCAGCCCCGCCGGGGCCAATGAGCAGTTCTTC. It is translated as CASSPAGANEQFF.

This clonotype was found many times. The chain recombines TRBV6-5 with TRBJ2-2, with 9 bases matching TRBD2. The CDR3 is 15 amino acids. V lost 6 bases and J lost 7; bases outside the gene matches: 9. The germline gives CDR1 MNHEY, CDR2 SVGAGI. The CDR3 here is CASSSSGILIGELFF. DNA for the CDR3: TGTGCCAGCAGCTCTAGCGGGATATTGATCGGGGAGCTGTTTTTT.

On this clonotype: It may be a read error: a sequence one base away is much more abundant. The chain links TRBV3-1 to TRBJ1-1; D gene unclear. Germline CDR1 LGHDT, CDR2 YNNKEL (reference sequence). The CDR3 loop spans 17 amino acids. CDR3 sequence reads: CAGSRSPISVRHTEAFF. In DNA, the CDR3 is TGTGCCGGCAGCCGCTCCCCTATAAGTGTGAGGCACACTGAAGCTTTCTTT. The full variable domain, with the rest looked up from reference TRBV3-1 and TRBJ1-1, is DTAVSQTPKYLVTQMGNDKSIKCEQNLGHDTMYWYKQDSKKFLKIMFSYNNKELIINETVPNRFSPKSPDKAHLNLHINSLELGDSAVYFCAGSRSPISVRHTEAFFGQGTRLTVV.

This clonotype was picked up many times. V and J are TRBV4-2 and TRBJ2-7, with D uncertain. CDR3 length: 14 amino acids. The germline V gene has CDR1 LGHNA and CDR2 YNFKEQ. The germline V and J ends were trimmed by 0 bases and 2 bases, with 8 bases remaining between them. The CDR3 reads CASSQEWPTYEQYF. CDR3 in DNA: TGTGCCAGCAGCCAAGAGTGGCCCACCTACGAGCAGTACTTC.

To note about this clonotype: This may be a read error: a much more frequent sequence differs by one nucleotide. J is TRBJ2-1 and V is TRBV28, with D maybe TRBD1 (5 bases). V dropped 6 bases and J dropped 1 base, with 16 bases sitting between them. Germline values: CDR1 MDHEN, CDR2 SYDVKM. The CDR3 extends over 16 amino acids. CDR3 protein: CASSLGYRSSYNEQFF. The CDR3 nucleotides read TGTGCCAGCAGCTTAGGATACAGGAGTTCCTACAATGAGCAGTTCTTC.

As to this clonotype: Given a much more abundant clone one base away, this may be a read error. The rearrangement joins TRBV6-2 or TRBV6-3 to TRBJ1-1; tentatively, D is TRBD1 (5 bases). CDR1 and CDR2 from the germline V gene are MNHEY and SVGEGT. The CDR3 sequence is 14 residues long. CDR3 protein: CASSYHGAGTEASF. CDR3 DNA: TGTGCCAGCAGTTACCACGGGGCTGGGACTGAAGCTTCCTTT.

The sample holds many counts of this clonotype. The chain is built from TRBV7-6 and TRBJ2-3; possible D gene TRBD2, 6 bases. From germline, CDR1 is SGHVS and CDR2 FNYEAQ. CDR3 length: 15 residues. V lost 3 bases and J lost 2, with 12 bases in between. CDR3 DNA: TGTGCCAGCAGCTTGACTAGTTACTTCACAGATACGCAGTATTTT. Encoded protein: CASSLTSYFTDTQYF. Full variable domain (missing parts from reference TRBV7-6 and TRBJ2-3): GAGVSQSPRYKVTKRGQDVALRCDPISGHVSLYWYRQALGQGPEFLTYFNYEAQQDKSGLPNDRFSAERPEGSISTLTIQRTEQRDSAMYRCASSLTSYFTDTQYFGPGTRLTVL.

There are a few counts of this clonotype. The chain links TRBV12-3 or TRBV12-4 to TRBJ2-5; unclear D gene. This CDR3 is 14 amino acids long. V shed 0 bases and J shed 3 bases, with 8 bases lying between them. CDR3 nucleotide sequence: TGTGCCAGCAGTTTAGCTGGGTGGGAAGAGACCCAGTACTTC. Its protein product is CASSLAGWEETQYF.

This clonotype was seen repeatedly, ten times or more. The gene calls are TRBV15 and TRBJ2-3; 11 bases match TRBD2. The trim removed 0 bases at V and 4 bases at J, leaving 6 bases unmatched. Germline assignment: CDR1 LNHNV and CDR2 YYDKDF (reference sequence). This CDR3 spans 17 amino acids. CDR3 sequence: CATSRDVTSGSADTQYF. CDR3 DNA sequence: TGTGCCACCAGCAGAGATGTAACTAGCGGGAGTGCAGATACGCAGTATTTT.

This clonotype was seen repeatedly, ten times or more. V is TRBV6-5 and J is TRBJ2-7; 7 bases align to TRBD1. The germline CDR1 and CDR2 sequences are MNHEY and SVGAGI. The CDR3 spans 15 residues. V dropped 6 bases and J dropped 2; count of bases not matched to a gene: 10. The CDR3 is CASRDNRGPTYEQYF. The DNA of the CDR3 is TGTGCCAGCAGGGATAACAGGGGACCGACCTACGAGCAGTACTTC.

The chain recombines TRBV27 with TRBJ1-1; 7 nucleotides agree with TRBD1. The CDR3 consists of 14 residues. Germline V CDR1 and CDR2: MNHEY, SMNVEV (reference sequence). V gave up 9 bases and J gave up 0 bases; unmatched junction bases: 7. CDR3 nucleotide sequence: TGTGCCAGTAGTATTGGGACAGTGAACACTGAAGCTTTCTTT. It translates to CASSIGTVNTEAFF.

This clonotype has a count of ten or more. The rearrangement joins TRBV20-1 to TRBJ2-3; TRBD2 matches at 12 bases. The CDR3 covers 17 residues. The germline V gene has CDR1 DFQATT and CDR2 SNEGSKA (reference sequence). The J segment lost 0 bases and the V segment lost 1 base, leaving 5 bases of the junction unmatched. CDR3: CSARGLAGGSSTDTQYF. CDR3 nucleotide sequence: TGCAGTGCTAGAGGGCTAGCGGGAGGGTCTAGCACAGATACGCAGTATTTT.

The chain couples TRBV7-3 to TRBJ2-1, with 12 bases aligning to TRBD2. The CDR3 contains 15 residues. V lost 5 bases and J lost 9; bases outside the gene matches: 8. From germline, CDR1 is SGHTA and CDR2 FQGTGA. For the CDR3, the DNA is TGTGCCAGCAGCCTGCTAGCGGGAGGGGCCGGTGAGCAGTTCTTC. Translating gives CASSLLAGGAGEQFF. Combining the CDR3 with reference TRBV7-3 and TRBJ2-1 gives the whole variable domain GAGVSQTPSNKVTEKGKYVELRCDPISGHTALYWYRQSLGQGPEFLIYFQGTGAADDSGLPNDRFFAVRPEGSVSTLKIQRTERGDSAVYLCASSLLAGGAGEQFFGPGTRLTVL.

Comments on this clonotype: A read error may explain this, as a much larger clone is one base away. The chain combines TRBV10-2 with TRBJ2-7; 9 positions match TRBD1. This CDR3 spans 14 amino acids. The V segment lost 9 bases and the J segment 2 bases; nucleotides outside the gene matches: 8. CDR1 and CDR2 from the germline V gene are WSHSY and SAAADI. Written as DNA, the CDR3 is TGCGCCAGTGGAAAGGACAGGGGCCCCTACGAGCAGTACTTC. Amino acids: CASGKDRGPYEQYF.

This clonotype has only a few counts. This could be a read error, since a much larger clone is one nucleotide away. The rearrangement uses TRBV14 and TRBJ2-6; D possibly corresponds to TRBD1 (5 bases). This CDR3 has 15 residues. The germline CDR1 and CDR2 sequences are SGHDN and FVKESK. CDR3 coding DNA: TGTGCCAGCAGCCAAGTGTTCTCTGGGGCCAACGCCCTGACTTTC. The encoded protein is CASSQVFSGANALTF. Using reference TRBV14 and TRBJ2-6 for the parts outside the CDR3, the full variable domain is EAGVTQFPSHSVIEKGQTVTLRCDPISGHDNLYWYRRVMGKEIKFLLHFVKESKQDESGMPNNRFLAERTGGTYSTLKVQPAELEDSGVYFCASSQVFSGANALTFGAGSRLTVL.

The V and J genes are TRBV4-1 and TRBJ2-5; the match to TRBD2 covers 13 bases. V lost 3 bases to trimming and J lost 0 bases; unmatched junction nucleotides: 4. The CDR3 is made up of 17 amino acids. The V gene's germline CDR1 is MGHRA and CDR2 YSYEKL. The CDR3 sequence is CASSHGLAGAYQETQYF. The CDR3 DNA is TGCGCCAGCAGCCACGGACTAGCGGGGGCTTACCAAGAGACCCAGTACTTC.

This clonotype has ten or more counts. In nucleotides, the CDR3 is TGTGCCAGCAGTGAAGTAGCGGGCGTCGGTAGTTCCTACGAGCAGTACTTC. This translates into CASSEVAGVGSSYEQYF. This chain connects TRBV2 to TRBJ2-7, with TRBD2 matching 7 bases. V was clipped by 1 base and J by 1 base; unmatched bases: 10. There are 17 residues in the CDR3. CDR1 is SNHLY, CDR2 FYNNEI, per germline.